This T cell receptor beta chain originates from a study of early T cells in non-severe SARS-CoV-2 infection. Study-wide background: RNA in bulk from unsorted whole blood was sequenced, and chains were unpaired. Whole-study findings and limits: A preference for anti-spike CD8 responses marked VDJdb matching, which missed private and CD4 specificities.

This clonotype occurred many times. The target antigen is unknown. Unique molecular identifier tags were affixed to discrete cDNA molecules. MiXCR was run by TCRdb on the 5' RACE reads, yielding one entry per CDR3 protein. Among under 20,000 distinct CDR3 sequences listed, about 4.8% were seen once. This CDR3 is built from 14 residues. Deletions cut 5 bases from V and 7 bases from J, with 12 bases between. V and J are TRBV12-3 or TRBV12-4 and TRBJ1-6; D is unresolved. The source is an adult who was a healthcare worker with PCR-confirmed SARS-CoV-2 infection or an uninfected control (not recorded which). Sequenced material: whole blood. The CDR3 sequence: CASSIRTDNSPLHF. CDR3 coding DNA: TGTGCCAGCAGTATACGGACGGACAATTCACCCCTCCACTTT.